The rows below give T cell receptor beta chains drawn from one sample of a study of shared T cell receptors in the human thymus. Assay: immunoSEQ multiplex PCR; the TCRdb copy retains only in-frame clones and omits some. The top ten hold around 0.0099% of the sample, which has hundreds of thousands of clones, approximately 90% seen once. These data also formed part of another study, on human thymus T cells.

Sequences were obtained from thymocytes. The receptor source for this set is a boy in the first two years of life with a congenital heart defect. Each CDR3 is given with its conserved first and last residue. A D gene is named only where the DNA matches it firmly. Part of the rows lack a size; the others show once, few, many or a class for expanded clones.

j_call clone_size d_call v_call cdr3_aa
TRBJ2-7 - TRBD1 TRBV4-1 CASSQTSTGIYEQYF
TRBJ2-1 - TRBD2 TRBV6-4 CASSDGGGGDNEQFF
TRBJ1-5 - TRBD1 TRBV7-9 CASSRDRDHQPQHF
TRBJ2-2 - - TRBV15 CATSPTLDSPNTGELFF
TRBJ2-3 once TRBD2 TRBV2 CASSEALGLAGTDTQYF
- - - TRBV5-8 CASSLSAGATYEQYF
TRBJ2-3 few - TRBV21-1 CASSKEAGGSSDTQYF
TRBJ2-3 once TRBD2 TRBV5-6 CASSGRLAGDTQYF
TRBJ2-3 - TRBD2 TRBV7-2 CTSSLVNGTSGREADTQYF
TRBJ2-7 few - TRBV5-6 CASSLGESYEQYF
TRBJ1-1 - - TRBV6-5 CASSYGGTPNTEAFF
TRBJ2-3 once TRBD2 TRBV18 CATRVAGLDTQYF
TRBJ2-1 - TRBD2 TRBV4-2 CASSQVKREGPFYNEQFF
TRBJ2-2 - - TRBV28 CASSFRRSELFF
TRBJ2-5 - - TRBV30 CAWSGQRSQESQYF
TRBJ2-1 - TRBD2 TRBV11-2 CASSLDTSGSYNEQFF
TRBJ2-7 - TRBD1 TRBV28 CAISRGLSYEQYF
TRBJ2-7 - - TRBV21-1 CASSKGLAGSYEQYF
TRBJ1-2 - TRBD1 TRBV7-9 CASSLPGGYGYTF
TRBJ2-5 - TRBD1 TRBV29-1 CSVGSGTGRPNQETQYF
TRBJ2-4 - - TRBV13 CASSYTGKAKNIQYF
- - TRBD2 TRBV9 CASSPETSGTYEQYF
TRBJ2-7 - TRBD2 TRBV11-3 CASGAGRVDYEQYF
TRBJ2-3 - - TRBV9 CASSVAPRGKKDTQYF
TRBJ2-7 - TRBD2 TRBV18 CASSLAGGPSHEQYF
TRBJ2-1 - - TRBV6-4 CASSDPVSEEAPSLNYNEQFF
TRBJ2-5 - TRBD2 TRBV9 CASSPGGVGGSDKETQYF
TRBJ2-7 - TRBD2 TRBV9 CASNKAGGAYEQYF
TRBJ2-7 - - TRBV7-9 CASSHREQGSTYEQYF
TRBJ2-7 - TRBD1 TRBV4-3 CASSPNRDRISYEQYF
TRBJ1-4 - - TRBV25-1 CASSEGAPGLPNEKLFF
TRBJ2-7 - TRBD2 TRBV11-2 CASSSSGGEQYF
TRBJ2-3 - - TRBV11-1 CASSLDYPPSTDTQYF
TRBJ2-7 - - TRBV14 CASSQVMTSSYEQYF
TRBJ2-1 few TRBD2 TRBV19 CASSGLTSGLYNEQFF
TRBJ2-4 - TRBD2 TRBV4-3 CASSPRLAGGAKNIQYF
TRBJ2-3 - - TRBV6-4 CATSEGDTQYF
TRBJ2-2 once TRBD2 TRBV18 CASSRGTSGKRGELFF
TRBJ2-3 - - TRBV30 CAWSVSAPHTQYF
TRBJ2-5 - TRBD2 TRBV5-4 CASSSSPSGTSGQETQYF
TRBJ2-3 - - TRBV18 CASSPPVTRGTDTQYF
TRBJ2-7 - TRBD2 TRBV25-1 CASSEYAREGPHEQYF
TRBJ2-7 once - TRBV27 CASSLAPGLREQYF
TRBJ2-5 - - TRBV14 CASSQERLGEETQYF
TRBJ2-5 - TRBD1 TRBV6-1 CASSEETGIGETQYF
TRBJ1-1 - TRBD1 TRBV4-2 CASSHDRGDTEAFF
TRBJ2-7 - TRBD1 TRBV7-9 CASSLAPGQYPHEQYF
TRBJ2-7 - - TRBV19 CASSRRRPGEQYF
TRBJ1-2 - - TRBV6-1 CASSGQRYRINYGYTF
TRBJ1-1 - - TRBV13 CASSLRPPGNTEAFF
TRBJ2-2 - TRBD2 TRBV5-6 CASLGSTSGSWTGELFF
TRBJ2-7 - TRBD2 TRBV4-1 CASSQESGLARYEQYF
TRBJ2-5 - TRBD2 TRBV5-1 CASTAGGRSGETQYF
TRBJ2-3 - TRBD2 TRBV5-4 CASSLAASGRRTDTQYF